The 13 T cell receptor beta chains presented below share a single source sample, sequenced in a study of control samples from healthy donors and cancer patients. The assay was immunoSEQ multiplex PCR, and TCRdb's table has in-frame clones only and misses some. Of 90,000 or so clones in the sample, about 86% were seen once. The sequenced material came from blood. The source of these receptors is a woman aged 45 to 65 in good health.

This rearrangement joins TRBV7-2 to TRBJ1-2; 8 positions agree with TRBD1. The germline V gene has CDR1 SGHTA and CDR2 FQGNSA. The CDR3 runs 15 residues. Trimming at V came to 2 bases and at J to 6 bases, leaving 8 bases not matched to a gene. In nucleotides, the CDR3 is TGTGCCAGCAGCTTATCAGGGGGCGTTACGCATGGCTACACCTTC. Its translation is CASSLSGGVTHGYTF.

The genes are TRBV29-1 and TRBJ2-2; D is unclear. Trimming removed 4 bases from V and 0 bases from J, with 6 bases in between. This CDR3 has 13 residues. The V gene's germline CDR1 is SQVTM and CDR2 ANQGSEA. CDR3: CSVARSNTGELFF. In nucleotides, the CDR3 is TGCAGCGTTGCCAGATCGAACACCGGGGAGCTGTTTTTT.

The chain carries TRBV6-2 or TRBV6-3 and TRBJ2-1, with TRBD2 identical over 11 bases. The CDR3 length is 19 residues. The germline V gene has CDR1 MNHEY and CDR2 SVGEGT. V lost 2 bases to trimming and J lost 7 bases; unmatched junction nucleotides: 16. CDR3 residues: CASSYPLKLAGARANEQFF. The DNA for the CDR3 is TGTGCCAGCAGTTACCCCCTAAAACTAGCGGGAGCCCGCGCGAATGAGCAGTTCTTC.

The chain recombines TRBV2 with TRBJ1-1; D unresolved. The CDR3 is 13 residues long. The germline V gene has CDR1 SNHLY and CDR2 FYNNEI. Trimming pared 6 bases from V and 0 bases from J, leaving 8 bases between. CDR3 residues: CASSVFMNTEAFF. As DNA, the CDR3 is TGTGCCAGCAGCGTATTCATGAACACTGAAGCTTTCTTT.

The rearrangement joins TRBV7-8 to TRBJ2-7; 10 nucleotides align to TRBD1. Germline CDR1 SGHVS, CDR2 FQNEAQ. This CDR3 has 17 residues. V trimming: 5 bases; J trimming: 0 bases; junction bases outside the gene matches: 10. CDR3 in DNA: TGTGCCAGCAGCCCTCCCGGGACAGGGGCGCGCTCCTACGAGCAGTACTTC. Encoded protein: CASSPPGTGARSYEQYF.

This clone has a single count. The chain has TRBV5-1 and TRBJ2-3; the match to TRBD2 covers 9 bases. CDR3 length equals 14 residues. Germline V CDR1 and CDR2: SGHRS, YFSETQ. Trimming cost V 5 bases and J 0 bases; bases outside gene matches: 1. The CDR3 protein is CASRAGGSTDTQYF. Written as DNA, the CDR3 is TGCGCCAGCAGAGCGGGAGGCAGCACAGATACGCAGTATTTT.

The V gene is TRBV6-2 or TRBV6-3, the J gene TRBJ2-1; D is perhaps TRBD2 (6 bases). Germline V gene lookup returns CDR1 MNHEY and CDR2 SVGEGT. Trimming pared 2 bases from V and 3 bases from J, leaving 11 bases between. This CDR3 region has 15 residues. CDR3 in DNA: TGTGCCAGCAGTTACGGGCTAGCGAACTACAATGAGCAGTTCTTC. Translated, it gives CASSYGLANYNEQFF.

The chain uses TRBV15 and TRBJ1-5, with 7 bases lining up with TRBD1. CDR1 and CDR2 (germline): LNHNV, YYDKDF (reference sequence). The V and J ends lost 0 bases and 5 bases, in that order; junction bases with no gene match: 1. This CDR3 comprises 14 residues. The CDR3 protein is CATSREGTDQPQHF. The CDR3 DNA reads TGTGCCACCAGCAGAGAGGGGACAGATCAGCCCCAGCATTTT.

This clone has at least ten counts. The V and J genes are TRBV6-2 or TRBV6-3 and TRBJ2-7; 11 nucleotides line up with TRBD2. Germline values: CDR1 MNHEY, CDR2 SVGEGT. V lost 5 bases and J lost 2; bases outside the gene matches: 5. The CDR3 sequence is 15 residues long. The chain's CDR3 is CASSAGTSGPYEQYF. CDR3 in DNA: TGTGCCAGCAGTGCCGGGACTAGCGGCCCCTACGAGCAGTACTTC.

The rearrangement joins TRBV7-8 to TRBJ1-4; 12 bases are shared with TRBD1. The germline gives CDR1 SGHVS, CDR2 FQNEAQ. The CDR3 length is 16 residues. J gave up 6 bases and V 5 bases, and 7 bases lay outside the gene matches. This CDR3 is CASSRGTGGAYEKLFF. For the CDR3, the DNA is TGTGCCAGCAGCCGAGGGACAGGGGGCGCATATGAAAAACTGTTTTTT.

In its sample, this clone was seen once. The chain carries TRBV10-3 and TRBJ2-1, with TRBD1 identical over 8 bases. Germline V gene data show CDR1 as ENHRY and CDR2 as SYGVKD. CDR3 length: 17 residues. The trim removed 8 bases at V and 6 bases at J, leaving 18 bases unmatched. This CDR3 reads CAIGEFSGGWGRNEQFF. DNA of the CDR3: TGTGCCATCGGCGAGTTTTCAGGGGGCTGGGGCCGCAATGAGCAGTTCTTC.

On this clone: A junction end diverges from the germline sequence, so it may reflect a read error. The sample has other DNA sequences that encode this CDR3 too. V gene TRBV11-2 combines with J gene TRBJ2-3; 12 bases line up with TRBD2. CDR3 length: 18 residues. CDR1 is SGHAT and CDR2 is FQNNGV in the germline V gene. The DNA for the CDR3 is TGCGCCAGCAGCTTAGGCCTAGCGGGAGGGCCAATCGCAGATACGCAGTATTTT. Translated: CASSLGLAGGPIADTQYF.

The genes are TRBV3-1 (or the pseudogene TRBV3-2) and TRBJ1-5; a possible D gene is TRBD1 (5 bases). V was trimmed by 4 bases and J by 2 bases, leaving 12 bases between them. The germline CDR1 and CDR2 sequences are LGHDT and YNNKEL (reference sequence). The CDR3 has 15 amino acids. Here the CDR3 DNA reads TGTGCCAGCAGCCCCCGCGGGGGTGGCAATCAGCCCCAGCATTTT. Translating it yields CASSPRGGGNQPQHF.